The 21 T cell receptor beta chains given below trace back to one sample, sequenced in a study of T cell responses to AZD1222 COVID-19 vaccine. Using immunoSEQ multiplex PCR, the repertoire was profiled, and TCRdb retains in-frame clones only, with some absent. This table has 250,000 to 300,000 clones, around 93% appearing once. The sample in question was peripheral blood, obtained 28 days after the second AZD1222 dose. The receptors derive from an adult who received the AZD1222 COVID-19 vaccine.

The genes are TRBV5-5 and TRBJ2-7; D possibly corresponds to TRBD1 (5 bases). The V and J ends lost 1 base and 3 bases respectively, with 11 bases between them. CDR3 size: 14 residues. Germline V gene data show CDR1 as SGHKS and CDR2 as YYEKEE (reference sequence). The CDR3 loop is CASSLNPGHYEQYF. The CDR3 region has the DNA TGTGCCAGCAGCTTGAATCCAGGACACTACGAGCAGTACTTC.

J is TRBJ2-1 and V is TRBV2; tentatively, D is TRBD2 (6 bases). V lost 8 bases and J lost 7, with 21 bases in between. Germline V lookup: CDR1 SNHLY, CDR2 FYNNEI. The CDR3 consists of 15 residues. The CDR3 reads CASASEGSGRNEQFF. The CDR3 nucleotides read TGTGCCAGCGCCTCGGAGGGTAGCGGCCGAAATGAGCAGTTCTTC.

The chain combines TRBV28 with TRBJ1-3; no definite D call. Per germline, CDR1 MDHEN and CDR2 SYDVKM. Trimming pared 1 base from V and 0 bases from J, leaving 10 bases between. The CDR3 spans 16 residues. In nucleotides, the CDR3 is TGTGCCAGCAGTTTATACCCCACGGCCTCTGGAAACACCATATATTTT. It specifies CASSLYPTASGNTIYF.

The V and J genes are TRBV28 and TRBJ2-1; D may correspond to TRBD1 or TRBD2 (6 bases each). Trimming cost V 2 bases and J 8 bases, with 13 bases left between them. Germline V lookup: CDR1 MDHEN, CDR2 SYDVKM. The CDR3 has 14 residues. The CDR3 DNA sequence: TGTGCCAGCAGTTTACGGGGGCGCGGGGATGAGCAGTTCTTC. It specifies CASSLRGRGDEQFF.

The chain is built from TRBV12-3 or TRBV12-4 and TRBJ1-1; 8 nucleotides match TRBD1. Trimming removed 7 bases from V and 3 bases from J; junction bases left unmatched: 4. The CDR3 has 13 residues. The CDR3 loop reads CASNRGWDTEAFF. The CDR3 nucleotides read TGTGCCAGCAACAGGGGGTGGGACACTGAAGCTTTCTTT.

The rearrangement joins TRBV20-1 to TRBJ2-1, with D possibly being TRBD2 (6 bases). V was trimmed by 3 bases and J by 9 bases, leaving 9 bases between them. This CDR3 comprises 11 residues. Looked up from germline, CDR1 is DFQATT and CDR2 is SNEGSKA (reference sequence). The CDR3 nucleotides are TGCAGTGCTAGCGGGAGTGCTGAGCAGTTCTTC. Residues: CSASGSAEQFF.

V usage is TRBV6-2 or TRBV6-3 and J usage is TRBJ1-2; a possible D gene is TRBD1 (5 bases). The germline CDR1 and CDR2 sequences are MNHEY and SVGEGT. V dropped 4 bases and J dropped 4 bases, with 16 bases sitting between them. The CDR3 is 15 amino acids. The CDR3: CASSFSPRDGYGYTF. Here the CDR3 DNA reads TGTGCCAGCAGTTTTAGCCCACGGGACGGCTATGGCTACACCTTC.

V and J are TRBV4-1 and TRBJ1-3, with D unclear. Trimming stripped 3 bases from V and 0 bases from J, with 18 bases between. Germline CDR1 reads MGHRA; CDR2 reads YSYEKL. This CDR3 comprises 18 residues. The CDR3 DNA sequence: TGCGCCAGCAGCCATTCCCTCTCACGGGCCAACTCTGGAAACACCATATATTTT. Its translation is CASSHSLSRANSGNTIYF.

This clone is deemed medium-sized. The V and J genes are TRBV9 and TRBJ2-2; D might be TRBD2 (6 bases). V lost 4 bases to trimming and J lost 2 bases, with 12 bases between them. The length of the CDR3 is 15 residues. Per germline, CDR1 SGDLS and CDR2 YYNGEE. The CDR3 is CASSTWDSNTGELFF. The CDR3 region has the DNA TGTGCCAGCAGCACCTGGGACTCCAACACCGGGGAGCTGTTTTTT.

The chain is built from TRBV6-5 and TRBJ2-7; D gene unclear. Trimming pared 0 bases from V and 2 bases from J, leaving 8 bases between. CDR3 size: 14 residues. CDR1 is MNHEY, CDR2 SVGAGI, per germline. The DNA for the CDR3 is TGTGCCAGCAGTTACTCACCCAGGACCTACGAGCAGTACTTC. Protein: CASSYSPRTYEQYF.

V and J are TRBV11-2 and TRBJ2-7, with D uncertain. V was cut by 5 bases and J by 6 bases, with 20 bases left in between. The CDR3 loop spans 15 amino acids. Germline CDR1 SGHAT, CDR2 FQNNGV. CDR3: CASSPQSPRISEQYF. The CDR3 DNA reads as TGTGCCAGCAGCCCCCAGTCCCCTCGTATTAGCGAGCAGTACTTC.

This clone occurred a few times. This chain joins TRBV28 and TRBJ2-7; maybe TRBD1 (5 bases). V gave up 3 bases and J gave up 2 bases, with 14 bases separating them. The germline V gene has CDR1 MDHEN and CDR2 SYDVKM. This CDR3 has 15 residues. The CDR3 protein is CASSFSGIVTYEQYF. The CDR3 coding sequence is TGTGCCAGCAGTTTTTCAGGGATAGTAACCTACGAGCAGTACTTC.

The chain combines TRBV9 with TRBJ2-7, with 7 bases identical to TRBD2. Germline V gives CDR1 SGDLS, CDR2 YYNGEE. This CDR3 spans 14 amino acids. The V gene end was trimmed by 4 bases and the J gene end by 4 bases; junction bases not matched to a gene: 8. DNA for the CDR3: TGTGCCAGCAGCCCTAGTGGCGGGAGATACGAGCAGTACTTC. Translation gives CASSPSGGRYEQYF.

The J gene is TRBJ1-1, the V gene TRBV3-1 (or the pseudogene TRBV3-2), with D maybe TRBD1 (5 bases). Trimming removed 4 bases from V and 5 bases from J, with 17 bases in between. Looked up from germline, CDR1 is LGHDT and CDR2 is YNNKEL (reference sequence). This CDR3 spans 15 amino acids. The CDR3 nucleotides read TGTGCCAGCAGCCCGTCGTGGGGCGCGGGTACTGAAGCTTTCTTT. It is translated as CASSPSWGAGTEAFF.

The chain is built from TRBV10-3 and TRBJ2-3; either TRBD1 or TRBD2 may supply D (7 bases each). CDR3 size: 15 residues. Trimming left V 6 bases short and J 3 bases short, with 16 bases between. Germline CDR1 is ENHRY and CDR2 is SYGVKD. The DNA of the CDR3 is TGTGCCATCAGAGCGCAGGGGGGAGGGACAGATACGCAGTATTTT. Translated, it gives CAIRAQGGGTDTQYF.

The genes are TRBV7-2 and TRBJ2-1; D is possibly TRBD1 or TRBD2 (5 bases each). Germline lookup yields CDR1 SGHTA and CDR2 FQGNSA. Trimming shortened V by 5 bases and J by 12 bases, and 11 bases separated the two germline ends. This CDR3 contains 11 residues. Here the CDR3 reads CASSPGTVQFF. Written as DNA, the CDR3 is TGTGCCAGCAGCCCCGGGACCGTGCAGTTCTTC.

This sequence joins TRBV4-2 and TRBJ2-3; 9 bases agree with TRBD2. Germline V CDR1 and CDR2: LGHNA, YNFKEQ. The CDR3 extends over 21 amino acids. Trimming removed 4 bases from V and 3 bases from J; junction bases left unmatched: 23. The CDR3 nucleotides read TGTGCCAGCAGCCTTATTGTACTCGACTCGCGGGAGGGGCACGAGACAGATACGCAGTATTTT. The encoded protein is CASSLIVLDSREGHETDTQYF.

The CDR3 loop reads CASRGTGPYEKLFF. The DNA of the CDR3 is TGTGCCAGCAGGGGGACAGGACCCTATGAAAAACTGTTTTTT. The chain has TRBV2 and TRBJ1-4; 8 nucleotides match TRBD1. The germline gives CDR1 SNHLY, CDR2 FYNNEI. V trimming: 6 bases; J trimming: 6 bases; junction bases outside the gene matches: 6. The CDR3 is 14 residues long.

The CDR3 sequence is CASSLGASDRNTEAFF. CDR3 DNA sequence: TGCGCCAGCAGCTTGGGAGCGTCGGACAGGAACACTGAAGCTTTCTTT. The gene calls are TRBV5-1 and TRBJ1-1, with D possibly TRBD1 on 6 matching bases. CDR1 is SGHRS, CDR2 YFSETQ, per germline. The CDR3 is 16 residues long. V lost 0 bases and J 1 base, leaving 13 bases between the germline ends.

The rearrangement uses TRBV28 and TRBJ2-3; D might be TRBD1 (5 bases). The CDR3 is made up of 16 amino acids. Trimming removed 6 bases at V and 6 bases at J, with 22 bases between. Germline CDR1 and CDR2: MDHEN and SYDVKM. CDR3 coding DNA: TGTGCCAGCAGCACCCAATGGGGCTACCTTTCGGATACGCAGTATTTT. Protein product: CASSTQWGYLSDTQYF.

The rearrangement joins TRBV4-3 to TRBJ2-3; D perhaps matches TRBD1 (6 bases). Trimming left V 1 base short and J 1 base short, with 15 bases between. This CDR3 is 17 amino acids long. CDR1 LGHNA and CDR2 YSLEER come from the germline V gene. The CDR3 region is CASSQVGWDTRTDTQYF. The CDR3 DNA follows: TGCGCCAGCAGCCAAGTTGGGTGGGACACACGCACAGATACGCAGTATTTT.